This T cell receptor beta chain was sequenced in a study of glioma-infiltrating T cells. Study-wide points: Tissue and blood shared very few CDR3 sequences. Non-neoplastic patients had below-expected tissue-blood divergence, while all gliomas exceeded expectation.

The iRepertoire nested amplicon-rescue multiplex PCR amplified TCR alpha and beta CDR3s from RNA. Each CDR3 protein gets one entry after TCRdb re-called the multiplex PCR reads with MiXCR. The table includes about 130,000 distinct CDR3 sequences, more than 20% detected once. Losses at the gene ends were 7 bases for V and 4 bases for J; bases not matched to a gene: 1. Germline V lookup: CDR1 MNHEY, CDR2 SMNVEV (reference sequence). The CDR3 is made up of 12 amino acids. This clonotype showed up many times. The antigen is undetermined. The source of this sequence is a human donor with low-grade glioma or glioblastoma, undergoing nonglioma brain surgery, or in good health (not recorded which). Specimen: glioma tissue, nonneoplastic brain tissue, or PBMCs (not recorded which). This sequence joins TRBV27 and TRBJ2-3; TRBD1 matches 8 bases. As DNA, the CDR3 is TGTGCCAGCATGACAGGGGCAGATACGCAGTATTTT. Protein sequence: CASMTGADTQYF.